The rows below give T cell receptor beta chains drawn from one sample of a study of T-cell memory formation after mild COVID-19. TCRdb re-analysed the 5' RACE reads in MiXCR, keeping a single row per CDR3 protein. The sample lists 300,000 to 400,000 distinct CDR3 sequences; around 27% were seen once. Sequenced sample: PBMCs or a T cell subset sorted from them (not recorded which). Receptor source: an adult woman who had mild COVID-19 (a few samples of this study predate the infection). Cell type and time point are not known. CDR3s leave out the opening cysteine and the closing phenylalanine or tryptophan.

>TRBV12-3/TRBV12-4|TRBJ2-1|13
ASSASGRRDNEQF
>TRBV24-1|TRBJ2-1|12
ATSDRTGVDEQF
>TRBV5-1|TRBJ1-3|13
ASSSVGVNGNTIY
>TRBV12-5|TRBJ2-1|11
ASGTDRNNEQF
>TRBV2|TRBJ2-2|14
ASSVGAGTNTGELF
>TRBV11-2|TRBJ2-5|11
ASSPGVQETQY
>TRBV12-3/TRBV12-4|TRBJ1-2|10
ASSWTGSGYT
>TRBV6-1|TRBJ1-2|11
ASRLDRTGGYT
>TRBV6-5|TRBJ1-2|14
ASRARTASGHYGYT
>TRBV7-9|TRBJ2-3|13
ASSPSGDSTDTQY
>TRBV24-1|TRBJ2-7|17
ATSDYLSGTSGASYEQY
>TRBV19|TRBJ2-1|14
ASSITGTGGINEQF
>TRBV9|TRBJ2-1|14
ASSFGTGSPRNEQF
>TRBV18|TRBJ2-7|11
ASSPGSNNEQY
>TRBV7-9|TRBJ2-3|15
ASSSPARRAGTDTQY
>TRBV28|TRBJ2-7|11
ASTAGTSYEQY
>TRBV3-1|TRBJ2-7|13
ASSRYRDSFYEQY
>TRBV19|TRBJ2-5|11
ASSVLGGLPQY
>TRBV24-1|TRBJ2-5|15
ATSLGQGVTVKETQY
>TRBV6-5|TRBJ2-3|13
ASSIAGLGTDTQY
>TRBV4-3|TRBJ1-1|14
ASSQDWEGGNTEAF
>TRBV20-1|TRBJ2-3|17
SATVNGSPLVEGTDTQY
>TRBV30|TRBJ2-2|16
AWSLGLVPTANTGELF
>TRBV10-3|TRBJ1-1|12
AISESVGSGEAF
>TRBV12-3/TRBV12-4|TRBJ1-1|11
ASRRGLDTEAF
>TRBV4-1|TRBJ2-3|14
ASSQPTSKSTDTQY
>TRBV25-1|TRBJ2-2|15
ANIYLGQQTNTGELF
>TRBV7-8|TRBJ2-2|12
ASSLGTGDGELF
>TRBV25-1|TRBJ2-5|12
ASSEYGLQETQY
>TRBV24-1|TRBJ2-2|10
ATTENSGELF
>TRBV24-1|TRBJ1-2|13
ATSGTGGSPYGYT
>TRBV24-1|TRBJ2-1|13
ATSDYRGMNNEQF
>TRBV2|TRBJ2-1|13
ASKLVGPRGNEQF
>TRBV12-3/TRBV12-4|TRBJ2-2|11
ASSFRGTGELF
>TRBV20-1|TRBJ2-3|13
SARGSGGDPDTQY
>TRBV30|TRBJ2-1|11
AWSGDRGNEQF
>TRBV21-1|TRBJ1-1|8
ASSPSQAF
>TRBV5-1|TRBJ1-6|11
ASRLDISSPLH
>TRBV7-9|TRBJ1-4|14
ASSLGRVEKHEKLF
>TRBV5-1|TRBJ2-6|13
ASSPGVSGANVLT
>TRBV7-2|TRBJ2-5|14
ASSLLAGGSQETQY
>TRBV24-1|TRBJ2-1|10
ATSDPGQPQF